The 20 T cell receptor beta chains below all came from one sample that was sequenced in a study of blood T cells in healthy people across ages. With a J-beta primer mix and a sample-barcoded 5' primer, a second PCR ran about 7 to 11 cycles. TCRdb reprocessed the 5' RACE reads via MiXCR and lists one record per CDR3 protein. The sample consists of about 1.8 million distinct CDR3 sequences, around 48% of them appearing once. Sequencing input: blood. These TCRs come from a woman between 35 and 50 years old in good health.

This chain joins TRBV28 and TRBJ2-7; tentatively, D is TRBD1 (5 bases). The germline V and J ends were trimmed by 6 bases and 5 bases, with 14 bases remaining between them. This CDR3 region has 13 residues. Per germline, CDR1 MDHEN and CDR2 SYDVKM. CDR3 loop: CASRGAWGNEQYF. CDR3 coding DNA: TGTGCCAGCAGGGGCGCTTGGGGCAACGAGCAGTACTTC.

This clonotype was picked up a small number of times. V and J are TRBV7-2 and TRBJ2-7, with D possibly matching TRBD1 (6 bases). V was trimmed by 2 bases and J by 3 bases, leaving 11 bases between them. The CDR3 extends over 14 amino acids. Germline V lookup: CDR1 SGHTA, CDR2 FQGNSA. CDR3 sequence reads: CASSLPGTRYEQYF. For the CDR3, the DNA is TGTGCCAGCAGCTTACCAGGGACACGCTACGAGCAGTACTTC.

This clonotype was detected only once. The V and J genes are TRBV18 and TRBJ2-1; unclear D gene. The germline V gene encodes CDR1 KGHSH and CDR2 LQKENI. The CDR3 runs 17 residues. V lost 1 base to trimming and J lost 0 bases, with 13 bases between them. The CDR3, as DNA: TGTGCCAGCTCACCACTAGGCGGACGGAGCTCCTACAATGAGCAGTTCTTC. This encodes CASSPLGGRSSYNEQFF.

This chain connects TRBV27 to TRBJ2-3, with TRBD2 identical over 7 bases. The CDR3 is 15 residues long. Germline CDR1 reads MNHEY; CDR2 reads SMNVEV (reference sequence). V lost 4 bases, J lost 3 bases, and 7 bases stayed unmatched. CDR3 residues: CASSSFPSGTDTQYF. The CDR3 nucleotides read TGTGCCAGCAGTTCCTTCCCTAGCGGAACAGATACGCAGTATTTT.

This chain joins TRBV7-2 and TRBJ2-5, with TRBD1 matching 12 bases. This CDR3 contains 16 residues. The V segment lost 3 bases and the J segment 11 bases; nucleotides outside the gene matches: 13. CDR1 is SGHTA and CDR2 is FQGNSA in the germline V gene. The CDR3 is CASSLLGTGGYNEQYF. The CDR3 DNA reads TGTGCCAGCAGCTTGCTCGGGACAGGGGGCTACAATGAGCAGTACTTC.

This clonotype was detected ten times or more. In nucleotides, the CDR3 is TGCAGCGTTGGTGACCCCATCCAGTACTTC. Translating gives CSVGDPIQYF. The J gene is TRBJ2-5, the V gene TRBV29-1; no clear D. The CDR3 runs 10 residues. Germline V lookup: CDR1 SQVTM, CDR2 ANQGSEA. The ends were cut back, 4 bases at V and 10 bases at J, with 10 bases in the middle. Full variable domain (outside the CDR3, taken from reference TRBV29-1 and TRBJ2-5): SAVISQKPSRDICQRGTSLTIQCQVDSQVTMMFWYRQQPGQSLTLIATANQGSEATYESGFVIDKFPISRPNLTFSTLTVSNMSPEDSSIYLCSVGDPIQYFGPGTRLLVL.

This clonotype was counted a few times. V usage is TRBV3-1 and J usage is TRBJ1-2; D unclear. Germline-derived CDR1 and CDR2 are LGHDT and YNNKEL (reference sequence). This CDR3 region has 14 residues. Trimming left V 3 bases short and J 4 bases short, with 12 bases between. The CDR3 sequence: CASSQRESGYGYTF. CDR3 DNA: TGTGCCAGCAGCCAGCGAGAATCAGGCTATGGCTACACCTTC.

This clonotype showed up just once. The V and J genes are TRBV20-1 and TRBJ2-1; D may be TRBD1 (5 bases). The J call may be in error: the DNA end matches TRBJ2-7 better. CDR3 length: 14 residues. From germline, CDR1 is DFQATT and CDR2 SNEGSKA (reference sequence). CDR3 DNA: TGCAGTGCTAGAGATCAGGGCCAGAACTACGAGCAGTACTTC. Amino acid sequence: CSARDQGQNYEQYF.

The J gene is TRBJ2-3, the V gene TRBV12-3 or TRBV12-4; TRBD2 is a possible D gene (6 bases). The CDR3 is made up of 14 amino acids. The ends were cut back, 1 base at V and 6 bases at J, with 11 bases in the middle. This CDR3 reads CASSLDVAADTQYF. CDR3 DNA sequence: TGTGCCAGCAGTTTAGACGTAGCGGCGGATACGCAGTATTTT.

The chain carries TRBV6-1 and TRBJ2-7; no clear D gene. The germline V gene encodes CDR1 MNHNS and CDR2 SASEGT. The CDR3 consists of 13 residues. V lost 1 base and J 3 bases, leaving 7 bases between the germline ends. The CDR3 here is CASSEVKVYEQYF. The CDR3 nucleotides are TGTGCCAGCAGTGAAGTTAAAGTCTACGAGCAGTACTTC.

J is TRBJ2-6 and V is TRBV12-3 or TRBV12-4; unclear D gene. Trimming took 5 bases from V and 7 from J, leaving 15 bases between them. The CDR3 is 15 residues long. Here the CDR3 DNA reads TGTGCCAGCAGTCCAAGGGTAGTAGGTGCCAACGTCCTGACTTTC. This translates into CASSPRVVGANVLTF.

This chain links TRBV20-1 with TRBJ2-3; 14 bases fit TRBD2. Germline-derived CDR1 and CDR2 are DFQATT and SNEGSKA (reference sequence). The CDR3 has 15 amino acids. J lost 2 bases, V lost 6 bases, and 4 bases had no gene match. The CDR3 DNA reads TGCAGTGCGCGGACTAGCGGGGGGCCCACAGATACGCAGTATTTT. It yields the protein CSARTSGGPTDTQYF.

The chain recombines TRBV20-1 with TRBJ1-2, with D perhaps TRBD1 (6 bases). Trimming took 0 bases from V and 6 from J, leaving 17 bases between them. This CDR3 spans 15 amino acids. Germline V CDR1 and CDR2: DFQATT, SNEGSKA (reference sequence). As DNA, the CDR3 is TGCAGTGCTAGAGAGGGGGGCGGTACGATCGATGGCTACACCTTC. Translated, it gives CSAREGGGTIDGYTF.

The CDR3 loop is CASSRRGAVTEAFF. CDR3 DNA: TGTGCCAGTAGTAGGCGGGGGGCGGTCACTGAAGCTTTCTTT. The rearrangement joins TRBV19 to TRBJ1-1; perhaps TRBD1 as D (6 bases). Trimming pared 4 bases from V and 4 bases from J, leaving 13 bases between. CDR1 and CDR2 (germline): LNHDA, SQIVND (reference sequence). This CDR3 has 14 residues.

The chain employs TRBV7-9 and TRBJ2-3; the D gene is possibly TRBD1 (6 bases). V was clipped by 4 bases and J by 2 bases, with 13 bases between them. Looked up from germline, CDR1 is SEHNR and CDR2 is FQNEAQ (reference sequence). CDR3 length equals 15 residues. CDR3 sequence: CASSSPGTFTDTQYF. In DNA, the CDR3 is TGTGCCAGCAGCTCCCCCGGGACATTCACAGATACGCAGTATTTT. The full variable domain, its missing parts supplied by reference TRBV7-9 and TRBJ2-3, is DTGVSQNPRHKITKRGQNVTFRCDPISEHNRLYWYRQTLGQGPEFLTYFQNEAQLEKSRLLSDRFSAERPKGSFSTLEIQRTEQGDSAMYLCASSSPGTFTDTQYFGPGTRLTVL.

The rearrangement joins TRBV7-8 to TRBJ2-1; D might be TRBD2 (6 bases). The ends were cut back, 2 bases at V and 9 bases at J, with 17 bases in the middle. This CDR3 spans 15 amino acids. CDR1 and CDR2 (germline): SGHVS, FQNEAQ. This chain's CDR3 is CASSLRLGSGREQFF. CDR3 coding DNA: TGTGCCAGCAGCTTACGACTAGGTTCCGGGCGTGAGCAGTTCTTC.

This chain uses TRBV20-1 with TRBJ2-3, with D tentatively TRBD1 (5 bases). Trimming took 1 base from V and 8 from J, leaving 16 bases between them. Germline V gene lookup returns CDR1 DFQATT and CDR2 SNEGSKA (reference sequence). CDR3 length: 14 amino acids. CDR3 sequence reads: CSARADGRRGTQYF. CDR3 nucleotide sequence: TGCAGTGCTAGAGCGGACGGCCGAAGGGGTACGCAGTATTTT.

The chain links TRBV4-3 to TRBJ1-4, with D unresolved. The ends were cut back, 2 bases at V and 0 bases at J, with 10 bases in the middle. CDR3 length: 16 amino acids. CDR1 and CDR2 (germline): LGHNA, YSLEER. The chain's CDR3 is CASSQLQSATNEKLFF. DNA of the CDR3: TGCGCCAGCAGCCAACTACAATCTGCAACTAATGAAAAACTGTTTTTT.

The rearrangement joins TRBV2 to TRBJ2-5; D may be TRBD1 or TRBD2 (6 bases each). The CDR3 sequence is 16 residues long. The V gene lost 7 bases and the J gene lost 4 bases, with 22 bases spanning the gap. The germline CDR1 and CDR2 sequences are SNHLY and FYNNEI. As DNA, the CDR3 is TGTGCCAGCACTCTTTCCGGGGGCACAGGCGGAGAGACCCAGTACTTC. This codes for CASTLSGGTGGETQYF.

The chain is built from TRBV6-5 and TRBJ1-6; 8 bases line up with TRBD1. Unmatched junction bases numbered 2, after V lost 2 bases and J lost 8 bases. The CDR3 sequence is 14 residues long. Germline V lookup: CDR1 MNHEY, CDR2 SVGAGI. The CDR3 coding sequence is TGTGCCAGCAGTTACGAGGACAGGGATTCACCCCTCCACTTT. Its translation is CASSYEDRDSPLHF.